The clone carrying this TCR beta chain was seen a handful of times. Antigen unknown. The CDR3 is 14 residues long. Deletions cut 1 base from V and 6 bases from J, with 9 bases between. Germline-derived CDR1 and CDR2 are SGHVS and FNYEAQ. The data originate from a study of regulatory T cells in long-lasting Graves disease. The study, taken as a whole, reports: Patients with persistent disease showed a bias toward TRBV28, TRBJ1-2 and TRBJ2-5.

Through Arm-PCR of CDR3 regions and iRepertoire HTBI primers, TCR beta libraries were built. In TCRdb, the multiplex PCR reads were re-called with MiXCR into one record per CDR3 protein. The sample shows about 400,000 distinct CDR3 sequences, more than 20% of them seen only once. Time point reported: persistent/refractory GD, antithyroid drugs over 5 years with positive TRAb. PBMCs provided the RNA from which the TCR library was made. Here the sequenced sample was peripheral blood mononuclear cells (PBMCs), taken when the disease was refractory, from a patient treated with antithyroid drugs. This sequence was found in a female donor with Graves disease. The chain recombines TRBV7-6 with TRBJ1-4, with D possibly being TRBD1 (6 bases). In DNA, the CDR3 is TGTGCCAGCAGCTTAGTACAGGGCGATGAAAAACTGTTTTTT. It specifies CASSLVQGDEKLFF.